The 16 T cell receptor beta chains reported below all come from one sample, sequenced in a study of early T cells in non-severe SARS-CoV-2 infection. TCRdb analysed the 5' RACE reads with MiXCR anew, one entry per CDR3 protein. In the table there are roughly 40,000 distinct CDR3 sequences, 6.3% of which are singletons. Specimen: whole blood. Receptor source: an adult who was a healthcare worker with PCR-confirmed SARS-CoV-2 infection or an uninfected control (not recorded which).

This chain connects TRBV18 to TRBJ1-1, with D maybe TRBD1 (6 bases). The germline CDR1 and CDR2 sequences are KGHSH and LQKENI. The CDR3 sequence is 14 residues long. V lost 3 bases and J 3 bases, leaving 11 bases between the germline ends. This chain's CDR3 is CASSPAGADTEAFF. CDR3 bases: TGTGCCAGCTCACCCGCGGGGGCTGACACTGAAGCTTTCTTT.

This clonotype occurred many times. The rearrangement links TRBV27 to TRBJ1-1; D possibly corresponds to TRBD1 (6 bases). CDR1 is MNHEY and CDR2 is SMNVEV in the germline V gene (reference sequence). There are 12 residues in the CDR3. V was trimmed by 6 bases and J by 5 bases, leaving 10 bases between them. CDR3 residues: CASSQQGTEAFF. DNA of the CDR3: TGTGCCAGCAGCCAACAGGGTACTGAAGCTTTCTTT.

In DNA form, the CDR3 reads TGTGCCAGCAACACGCCAACCGGGACCTCGACCTCGGCCCAGTACTTC. Its protein is CASNTPTGTSTSAQYF. This chain connects TRBV6-2 or TRBV6-3 to TRBJ2-7; D tentatively reads TRBD1 or TRBD2 (5 bases each). V was trimmed by 7 bases and J by 10 bases, leaving 29 bases between them. The CDR3 sequence is 16 residues long. Germline V gene data show CDR1 as MNHEY and CDR2 as SVGEGT.

J is TRBJ2-5 and V is TRBV6-2 or TRBV6-3; D not resolved. V was pared by 2 bases and J by 1 base, with 8 bases between. The germline CDR1 and CDR2 sequences are MNHEY and SVGEGT. This CDR3 is 14 amino acids long. CDR3 nucleotide sequence: TGTGCCAGCAGTTACGGGCACTTCCAAGAGACCCAGTACTTC. Translating it yields CASSYGHFQETQYF.

This chain uses TRBV7-7 with TRBJ2-2; D uncertain. Between the trimmed V and J ends, which lost 3 bases and 2 bases, there was a span of 4 bases. The CDR3 sequence is 13 residues long. The V gene's germline CDR1 is SSHAT and CDR2 FNYEAQ (reference sequence). CDR3 coding DNA: TGTGCCAGCAGCTTTGCCAACACCGGGGAGCTGTTTTTT. Protein: CASSFANTGELFF.

The V call is TRBV29-1, the J call TRBJ2-7, with D maybe TRBD2 (5 bases). V was trimmed by 7 bases and J by 2 bases, leaving 18 bases between them. Germline V lookup: CDR1 SQVTM, CDR2 ANQGSEA. This CDR3 spans 14 amino acids. As DNA, the CDR3 is TGCAGCGCCCTCCGGGATAACGGCGCCTACGAGCAGTACTTC. Protein product: CSALRDNGAYEQYF.

The rearrangement uses TRBV28 and TRBJ2-7; 7 positions match TRBD1. V shed 7 bases and J 2 bases; nucleotides not matched to a gene: 8. Germline V gives CDR1 MDHEN, CDR2 SYDVKM. The CDR3 consists of 14 residues. CDR3 nucleotides: TGTGCCAGCACAGGGGGAGCCTTCACCTACGAGCAGTACTTC. This gives the protein CASTGGAFTYEQYF.

This clonotype was picked up a small number of times. The V gene is TRBV19, the J gene TRBJ2-1, with 9 bases identical to TRBD2. The V gene's germline CDR1 is LNHDA and CDR2 SQIVND (reference sequence). This CDR3 spans 14 amino acids. With 5 bases clipped from V and 8 bases from J, the junction kept 7 bases outside the gene matches. DNA of the CDR3: TGTGCCAGTAGTGGCGGGAGGGCCACTGATGAGCAGTTCTTC. Protein product: CASSGGRATDEQFF.

By its share, this clonotype is medium-sized. The chain uses TRBV20-1 and TRBJ2-5, with TRBD2 matching 10 bases. Trimming cost V 3 bases and J 7 bases; bases outside gene matches: 8. The germline gives CDR1 DFQATT, CDR2 SNEGSKA (reference sequence). CDR3 length: 14 amino acids. The CDR3 DNA reads as TGCAGTGCTAGCAGCCTAGCGGGAGTTGGGACCCAGTACTTC. Translated: CSASSLAGVGTQYF.

At least ten counts were recorded for this clonotype. The chain recombines TRBV7-9 with TRBJ2-2, with D perhaps being TRBD1 or TRBD2 (5 bases each). CDR1 and CDR2 (germline): SEHNR, FQNEAQ (reference sequence). The germline V and J ends were trimmed by 3 bases and 1 base, with 18 bases remaining between them. The CDR3 sequence is 18 residues long. The CDR3 loop reads CASSLPGPGRKNTGELFF. In DNA form, the CDR3 reads TGTGCCAGCAGCTTGCCGGGGCCGGGCCGAAAGAACACCGGGGAGCTGTTTTTT.

This clonotype was found many times. V usage is TRBV2 and J usage is TRBJ2-5; D perhaps matches TRBD2 (5 bases). The CDR3 is 14 amino acids. Trimming took 5 bases from V and 0 from J, leaving 10 bases between them. From germline, CDR1 is SNHLY and CDR2 FYNNEI. CDR3 sequence reads: CASSPDYNQETQYF. The CDR3 DNA is TGTGCCAGCAGTCCAGACTACAACCAAGAGACCCAGTACTTC.

The chain carries TRBV7-6 and TRBJ2-2; D is undetermined. The CDR3 is 14 residues long. Germline CDR1 SGHVS, CDR2 FNYEAQ. Deletions cut 3 bases from V and 0 bases from J, with 5 bases between. The CDR3 sequence: CASSFLANTGELFF. The CDR3 DNA sequence: TGTGCCAGCAGCTTCCTAGCGAACACCGGGGAGCTGTTTTTT.

This clonotype was seen many times. The CDR3 region is CASSLFIPPRDTQETQYF. The CDR3 region has the DNA TGTGCCAGCAGCTTATTCATTCCGCCCCGGGACACCCAAGAGACCCAGTACTTC. This sequence joins TRBV7-9 and TRBJ2-5, with a weak D call TRBD1 (6 bases). V lost 2 bases to trimming and J lost 1 base, with 20 bases between them. This CDR3 comprises 18 residues. Germline V gene sequence: CDR1 SEHNR, CDR2 FQNEAQ (reference sequence).

This clonotype was counted many times. DNA for the CDR3: TGTGCCAGCCAGCGGGAAGAGACCCAGTACTTC. It specifies CASQREETQYF. The chain is built from TRBV11-2 and TRBJ2-5; D might be TRBD2 (6 bases). The CDR3 covers 11 residues. Per germline, CDR1 SGHAT and CDR2 FQNNGV. V shed 8 bases and J shed 3 bases, with 7 bases lying between them.

This clonotype was counted ten times or more. This chain joins TRBV15 and TRBJ1-5, with no clear D. Trimming stripped 3 bases from V and 5 bases from J, with 11 bases between. The CDR3 runs to 14 residues. In germline, CDR1 is LNHNV, CDR2 YYDKDF (reference sequence). The CDR3 loop is CATSRGGGDQPQHF. The CDR3 coding sequence is TGTGCCACCAGCAGGGGCGGCGGTGATCAGCCCCAGCATTTT.

This clonotype was recorded many times. The chain employs TRBV27 and TRBJ2-7; weak D call: TRBD2 (6 bases). Germline values: CDR1 MNHEY, CDR2 SMNVEV (reference sequence). This CDR3 region has 12 residues. The CDR3 here is CASGQSPYEQYF. CDR3 in DNA: TGTGCGAGCGGGCAGTCCCCCTACGAGCAGTACTTC.